Presented here are 10 T cell receptor beta chains from one specimen sequenced in a study of somatic mutations in cytotoxic T cells in rheumatoid arthritis. Method: immunoSEQ multiplex PCR; TCRdb's copy keeps in-frame clones and lacks some. The sample lists 15,000 to 20,000 clones, more than 70% occurring once. The specimen sequenced was CD8+ T cells sorted from blood. These receptors originate from an adult with rheumatoid arthritis.

V gene TRBV2 combines with J gene TRBJ2-7; D ambiguous. Germline V CDR1 and CDR2: SNHLY, FYNNEI. With 8 bases removed from V and 5 bases from J, the gap between germline ends came to 16 bases. The CDR3 length is 13 residues. The CDR3 sequence: CASQPGGVDEQYF. In DNA form, the CDR3 reads TGTGCCAGCCAGCCCGGCGGCGTAGACGAGCAGTACTTC.

V usage is TRBV6-4 and J usage is TRBJ2-7; possibly TRBD2 for D (6 bases). CDR3 size: 14 residues. The V end lost 8 bases, the J end lost 3 bases, and 17 bases lay between the germline ends. Per germline, CDR1 MRHNA and CDR2 SNTAGT. The CDR3 region is CASPTTGVGYEQYF. The CDR3 bases are TGTGCCAGCCCAACCACGGGGGTTGGCTACGAGCAGTACTTC.

This clone was seen more than once but under ten times. The gene calls are TRBV6-5 and TRBJ2-2; D tentatively fits TRBD1 or TRBD2 (5 bases each). This CDR3 has 15 residues. Germline V gives CDR1 MNHEY, CDR2 SVGAGI. V was trimmed by 4 bases and J by 4 bases, leaving 13 bases between them. The CDR3 spells CASSWGVGATGELFF. In nucleotides, the CDR3 is TGTGCCAGCAGTTGGGGAGTAGGGGCCACCGGGGAGCTGTTTTTT.

The genes are TRBV2 and TRBJ2-1; 8 nucleotides align to TRBD1. J lost 7 bases, V lost 6 bases, and 8 bases had no gene match. Germline V lookup: CDR1 SNHLY, CDR2 FYNNEI. The CDR3 is 14 residues long. The CDR3 DNA follows: TGTGCCAGCAGCTTCCAGGGGGCTGGGAATGAGCAGTTCTTC. Residues: CASSFQGAGNEQFF.

The chain is built from TRBV28 and TRBJ1-2; D unresolved. CDR1 is MDHEN and CDR2 is SYDVKM in the germline V gene. Trimming took off 3 bases at V and 6 bases at J, with 23 bases between the two ends. This CDR3 spans 17 amino acids. This CDR3 reads CASSFLPPGDITNGYTF. The DNA for the CDR3 is TGTGCCAGCAGTTTTCTCCCGCCCGGCGATATAACTAATGGCTACACCTTC.

The V and J genes are TRBV6-6 and TRBJ2-2; 7 bases are a match to TRBD2. The length of the CDR3 is 16 residues. V dropped 2 bases and J dropped 6; count of bases not matched to a gene: 9. Germline loops: CDR1 MNHNY, CDR2 SVGAGI (reference sequence). As DNA, the CDR3 is TGTGCCAGCAGTTACCGGGGGGACGTCGGGTCCGGGGAGCTGTTTTTT. Protein product: CASSYRGDVGSGELFF.

The chain employs TRBV7-3 and TRBJ1-1, with D possibly TRBD1 on 6 matching bases. Germline CDR1 reads SGHTA; CDR2 reads FQGTGA. The CDR3 covers 13 residues. V lost 5 bases, J lost 1 base, and 8 bases lay in between. For the CDR3, the DNA is TGTGCCAGCAGCCCGGGACAGAACACTGAAGCTTTCTTT. Its protein product is CASSPGQNTEAFF.

The V and J genes are TRBV25-1 and TRBJ1-1; D call uncertain. The V end was cut by 6 bases, the J end by 2 bases, with 10 bases between. Germline assignment: CDR1 MGHDK and CDR2 SYGVNS. The CDR3 has 13 amino acids. The CDR3 bases are TGTGCCAGCAGCGAGGGAGTAAACACTGAAGCTTTCTTT. It is translated as CASSEGVNTEAFF.

The chain's CDR3 is CASSQDIAGAPRETQYF. CDR3 coding DNA: TGCGCCAGCAGCCAAGATATAGCGGGAGCGCCGAGGGAGACCCAGTACTTC. The V and J genes are TRBV4-3 and TRBJ2-5; TRBD2 matches 9 bases. Germline V gene lookup returns CDR1 LGHNA and CDR2 YSLEER. CDR3 length equals 17 residues. The ends lost 0 bases at V and 5 bases at J; junction bases unmatched: 10.

The chain uses TRBV18 and TRBJ1-1, with D maybe TRBD1 (5 bases). CDR3 length: 12 residues. CDR1 KGHSH and CDR2 LQKENI come from the germline V gene. Trimming cost V 3 bases and J 7 bases, with 9 bases left between them. CDR3 amino acids: CASSPGTDEAFF. In DNA, the CDR3 is TGTGCCAGCTCACCCGGGACGGATGAAGCTTTCTTT.